This T cell receptor beta chain was identified during a study of cytomegalovirus exposure and HLA in healthy donors. Between the trimmed V and J ends, which lost 1 base and 5 bases, there was a span of 8 bases. CDR1 is LNHDA and CDR2 is SQIVND in the germline V gene (reference sequence). This CDR3 region has 13 residues. Amplification used 60 Vbeta primers and 13 Jbeta primers. Produced via immunoSEQ multiplex PCR; TCRdb's table is partial and in-frame only. The table shows approximately 100,000 clones, with approximately 85% occurring only once. Worth noting for this clone: Its antigen is unidentified. This same CDR3 is encoded by further DNA sequences in the sample.

Notes on the study in general: Several top significant clusters appeared, in a later analysis, to be linked to common viral pathogens.

Sequenced: PBMCs. This receptor was identified in a man aged 30 to 45 in good health and CMV-seronegative. This chain uses TRBV19 with TRBJ2-5; a possible D gene is TRBD1 (6 bases). CDR3 in DNA: TGTGCCAGTAGTATAGCAGGGGCCGAGACCCAGTACTTC. Amino acid sequence: CASSIAGAETQYF.